This passage covers 20 T cell receptor beta chains from one sample sequenced in a study of tumor-infiltrating lymphocytes in localized non-small cell lung cancer. Here immunoSEQ multiplex PCR was the method, and the copy in TCRdb shows in-frame clones only, minus some. The table includes 25,000 or so clones, about two thirds detected once. The sequenced material came from lung tumor tissue. The receptors originated from a human donor with non-small cell lung cancer.

V and J are TRBV18 and TRBJ2-2, with 11 bases matching TRBD1. The CDR3 contains 16 residues. With 5 bases clipped from V and 2 bases from J, the junction kept 4 bases outside the gene matches. From germline, CDR1 is KGHSH and CDR2 LQKENI. CDR3 loop: CASSSDRGLNTGELFF. The CDR3 region has the DNA TGTGCCAGCTCATCGGACAGGGGGCTTAACACCGGGGAGCTGTTTTTT.

The chain couples TRBV27 to TRBJ2-2, with D perhaps assigned TRBD1 or TRBD2 (5 bases each). Germline lookup yields CDR1 MNHEY and CDR2 SMNVEV (reference sequence). The ends were cut back, 8 bases at V and 8 bases at J, with 18 bases in the middle. This CDR3 is 14 amino acids long. The CDR3 loop is CASSPGTPRGELFF. Written as DNA, the CDR3 is TGTGCCAGCTCCCCCGGGACCCCTAGGGGGGAGCTGTTTTTT.

CDR3 in DNA: TGTGCCAGCAGGGGGACAGGGAACTATGGCTACACCTTC. Translating it yields CASRGTGNYGYTF. The chain is built from TRBV27 and TRBJ1-2; 9 positions agree with TRBD1. This CDR3 spans 13 amino acids. Germline-derived CDR1 and CDR2 are MNHEY and SMNVEV (reference sequence). The ends lost 6 bases at V and 2 bases at J; junction bases unmatched: 1.

The rearrangement links TRBV19 to TRBJ1-1; 8 bases match TRBD1. V was clipped by 10 bases and J by 6 bases; unmatched bases: 7. The CDR3 contains 12 residues. Germline values: CDR1 LNHDA, CDR2 SQIVND (reference sequence). In nucleotides, the CDR3 is TGTGCCACTCTGACAGGGGCCGCTGAAGCTTTCTTT. As protein: CATLTGAAEAFF. The entire variable domain, with the rest obtained from reference TRBV19 and TRBJ1-1, is as follows: DGGITQSPKYLFRKEGQNVTLSCEQNLNHDAMYWYRQDPGQGLRLIYYSQIVNDFQKGDIAEGYSVSREKKESFPLTVTSAQKNPTAFYLCATLTGAAEAFFGQGTRLTVV.

This rearrangement joins TRBV7-3 to TRBJ2-6, with 8 bases matching TRBD2. The germline gives CDR1 SGHTA, CDR2 FQGTGA. With 2 bases clipped from V and 2 bases from J, the junction kept 8 bases outside the gene matches. The CDR3 contains 18 residues. CDR3 sequence reads: CASSLVGLAGTGANVLTF. CDR3 DNA sequence: TGTGCCAGCAGCTTAGTAGGTCTAGCGGGCACTGGGGCCAACGTCCTGACTTTC.

The chain employs TRBV10-3 and TRBJ2-5; D gene ambiguous. Trimming pared 0 bases from V and 5 bases from J, leaving 1 base between. There are 11 residues in the CDR3. Per germline, CDR1 ENHRY and CDR2 SYGVKD. The CDR3 sequence is CAISESETQYF. The DNA for the CDR3 is TGTGCCATCAGTGAGTCGGAGACCCAGTACTTC.

This clone was observed a handful of times. The rearrangement links TRBV7-9 to TRBJ1-1, with 8 bases that match TRBD1. This CDR3 has 14 residues. J was trimmed by 5 bases and V by 5 bases; bases with no gene match: 7. Looked up from germline, CDR1 is SEHNR and CDR2 is FQNEAQ (reference sequence). The CDR3 DNA sequence: TGTGCCAGCAGCCCACAGGGGGACAGAACTGAAGCTTTCTTT. Translating it yields CASSPQGDRTEAFF.

This clone showed up just a few times. The chain links TRBV5-1 to TRBJ2-2; TRBD2 matches 9 bases. This CDR3 comprises 15 residues. V trimming: 4 bases; J trimming: 6 bases; junction bases outside the gene matches: 7. From germline, CDR1 is SGHRS and CDR2 YFSETQ. Here the CDR3 DNA reads TGCGCCAGCAGCATGGGACTAGCCGGGGCCGGGGAGCTGTTTTTT. This gives the protein CASSMGLAGAGELFF.

The rearrangement links TRBV18 to TRBJ1-6, with 7 bases matching TRBD1. The CDR3 is 15 residues long. The germline gives CDR1 KGHSH, CDR2 LQKENI. J gave up 3 bases and V 6 bases, and 5 bases lay outside the gene matches. CDR3 region: CASSRDSDYNSPLHF. CDR3 in DNA: TGTGCCAGCTCGCGGGACAGTGACTATAATTCACCCCTCCACTTT.

This chain links TRBV5-1 with TRBJ2-3, with 11 positions matching TRBD2. V shed 4 bases and J 0 bases; nucleotides not matched to a gene: 10. The CDR3 loop spans 18 amino acids. The V gene's germline CDR1 is SGHRS and CDR2 YFSETQ. As DNA, the CDR3 is TGCGCCAGCAGCCCTCGAGGTAGCGGGAGGGCCAGCACAGATACGCAGTATTTT. Translated: CASSPRGSGRASTDTQYF.

By proportion, this clone is medium-sized. V usage is TRBV20-1 and J usage is TRBJ1-1; no definite D call. This CDR3 contains 11 residues. Germline-derived CDR1 and CDR2 are DFQATT and SNEGSKA (reference sequence). Trimming took off 8 bases at V and 1 base at J, with 8 bases between the two ends. The CDR3 DNA sequence: TGCAGTACGACGGGGAACACTGAAGCTTTCTTT. Translation gives CSTTGNTEAFF.

The V and J genes are TRBV29-1 and TRBJ2-1; D perhaps matches TRBD1 (6 bases). CDR1 is SQVTM, CDR2 ANQGSEA, per germline. V was shortened by 4 bases and J by 8 bases, with 18 bases between the two germline ends. The CDR3 covers 14 residues. The CDR3 DNA follows: TGCAGCGTTGTTAGGGACAACCTTAGGTATGAGCAGTTCTTC. Translation: CSVVRDNLRYEQFF.

The V and J genes are TRBV12-5 and TRBJ2-7; 8 nucleotides line up with TRBD2. This CDR3 contains 13 residues. Germline trimming cut 7 bases from V and 5 bases from J; bases unmatched to any gene: 7. Germline V gene sequence: CDR1 LGHNT, CDR2 FRNRAP. The CDR3 region is CASASGLAHEQYF. The DNA for the CDR3 is TGTGCTAGTGCCTCCGGACTAGCCCACGAGCAGTACTTC.

The chain combines TRBV30 with TRBJ1-1; no reliable D call. Germline V gives CDR1 GTSNPN, CDR2 SVGIG (reference sequence). V was shortened by 2 bases and J by 5 bases, with 6 bases between the two germline ends. The CDR3 runs to 11 residues. The DNA of the CDR3 is TGTGCCTGGAGTTGGAGAACTGAAGCTTTCTTT. As protein: CAWSWRTEAFF.

The chain has TRBV19 and TRBJ1-2; 7 bases match TRBD1. Germline V gene lookup returns CDR1 LNHDA and CDR2 SQIVND (reference sequence). The CDR3 loop spans 13 amino acids. The V and J ends lost 6 bases and 7 bases, in that order; junction bases with no gene match: 8. The CDR3 sequence: CASRSDRAAGYTF. The CDR3 DNA sequence: TGTGCCAGTAGATCCGACAGGGCGGCTGGCTACACCTTC.

Only a few counts were recorded for this clone. The V and J genes are TRBV2 and TRBJ1-5; D is undetermined. Germline V CDR1 and CDR2: SNHLY, FYNNEI. The CDR3 is made up of 15 amino acids. With 1 base removed from V and 3 bases from J, the gap between germline ends came to 10 bases. The CDR3 DNA reads TGTGCCAGCAGTGAAGATGGCGGCTTCAATCAGCCCCAGCATTTT. Protein product: CASSEDGGFNQPQHF.

This clone was detected only a few times. The chain links TRBV19 to TRBJ1-5; TRBD1 agrees at 7 bases. Germline V gene lookup returns CDR1 LNHDA and CDR2 SQIVND (reference sequence). V dropped 5 bases and J dropped 0; count of bases not matched to a gene: 13. The CDR3 sequence is 18 residues long. In DNA form, the CDR3 reads TGTGCCAGTAGTCCAGACAGGGTTCAGGGTTATAGCAATCAGCCCCAGCATTTT. Its translation: CASSPDRVQGYSNQPQHF.

This chain joins TRBV5-1 and TRBJ2-5; D unclear. Germline V lookup: CDR1 SGHRS, CDR2 YFSETQ. V lost 7 bases, J lost 5 bases, and 12 bases lay in between. The CDR3 spans 12 residues. The CDR3 is CASYENGETQYF. Written as DNA, the CDR3 is TGCGCCAGCTATGAGAACGGGGAGACCCAGTACTTC.

This chain joins TRBV2 and TRBJ2-2; TRBD1 agrees at 9 bases. This CDR3 has 16 amino acids. V dropped 6 bases and J dropped 1; count of bases not matched to a gene: 6. Germline values: CDR1 SNHLY, CDR2 FYNNEI. CDR3 nucleotide sequence: TGTGCCAGCAGCTCACAGGGGGCAAAGAACACCGGGGAGCTGTTTTTT. Encoded protein: CASSSQGAKNTGELFF.

The chain carries TRBV27 and TRBJ2-1; 14 positions agree with TRBD2. The length of the CDR3 is 18 residues. Trimming took 5 bases from V and 6 from J; bases not matched to a gene: 12. From germline, CDR1 is MNHEY and CDR2 SMNVEV (reference sequence). In nucleotides, the CDR3 is TGTGCCAGCAGTGCGAGACTAGCGGGAGGGACCCGTCTCAATGAGCAGTTCTTC. It codes for CASSARLAGGTRLNEQFF.